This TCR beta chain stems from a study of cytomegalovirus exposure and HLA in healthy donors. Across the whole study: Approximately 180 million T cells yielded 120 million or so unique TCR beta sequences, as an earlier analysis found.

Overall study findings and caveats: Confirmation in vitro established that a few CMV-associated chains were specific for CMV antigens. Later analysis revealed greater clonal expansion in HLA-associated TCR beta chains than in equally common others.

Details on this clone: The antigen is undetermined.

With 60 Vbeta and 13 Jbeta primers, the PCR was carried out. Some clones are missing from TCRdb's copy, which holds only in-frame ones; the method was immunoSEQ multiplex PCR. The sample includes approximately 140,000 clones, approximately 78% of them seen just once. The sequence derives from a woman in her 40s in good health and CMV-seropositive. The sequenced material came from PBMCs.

In nucleotides, the CDR3 is TGTGCAAGTCGCTTAGCGCATTACTGCGTTCCCCTATGCAATGAGCAGTTCTTC. This gives the protein CASRLAHYCVPLCNEQFF. The chain combines TRBV12-2 with TRBJ2-1; the table calls TRBD2, which could not be checked here. TRBV12-2 is termed a pseudogene. The CDR3 has 18 amino acids.